This entry lists 23 T cell receptor beta chains sequenced from one sample in a study of early T cells in non-severe SARS-CoV-2 infection (dated by TCRdb to the early 2020s). The library was prepared using 5' RACE. For sequencing, a NextSeq 500 was employed. The public reads were run again by TCRdb, first through fastp at Q25 and then through MiXCR, and only productive beta chains were kept. Each entry is one CDR3 protein sequence, shown with its most common DNA and genes. The sample contains tens of thousands of distinct CDR3 sequences, more than 13% of them found a single time. In total, the top ten clones hold roughly 9.7% of the sample. Sequencing was performed on whole blood. These receptors originate from an adult who was a healthcare worker with PCR-confirmed SARS-CoV-2 infection or an uninfected control (not recorded which).

This clonotype was counted a few times. This sequence joins TRBV20-1 and TRBJ2-5; 12 bases fit TRBD2. V lost 5 bases and J lost 2; bases outside the gene matches: 9. The CDR3 totals 16 residues. Germline CDR1 is DFQATT and CDR2 is SNEGSKA (reference sequence). The CDR3 sequence is CSACTTSGGSQETQYF. The CDR3, as DNA: TGCAGTGCTTGTACGACTAGCGGGGGTTCACAAGAGACCCAGTACTTC.

This rearrangement joins TRBV20-1 to TRBJ1-2; D is unclear. From germline, CDR1 is DFQATT and CDR2 SNEGSKA (reference sequence). CDR3 length: 13 amino acids. V lost 4 bases, J lost 6 bases, and 15 bases lay in between. The CDR3 region is CSAKKGSSDGYTF. In nucleotides, the CDR3 is TGCAGTGCTAAGAAGGGCAGTTCAGATGGCTACACCTTC.

CDR3 nucleotides: TGCGCCAGCAGCCCGGGGGTACGGTACACTGAAGCTTTCTTT. The encoded protein is CASSPGVRYTEAFF. The V and J genes are TRBV5-1 and TRBJ1-1; a weak D match, TRBD1 (5 bases). CDR1 and CDR2 (germline): SGHRS, YFSETQ. The CDR3 has 14 residues. Trimming left V 4 bases short and J 3 bases short, with 13 bases between.

This clonotype was seen ten or more times. The V gene is TRBV10-3, the J gene TRBJ1-1; 10 nucleotides agree with TRBD1. The J segment lost 10 bases and the V segment lost 1 base, leaving 0 bases of the junction unmatched. This CDR3 is built from 12 residues. Germline V gene data show CDR1 as ENHRY and CDR2 as SYGVKD. The CDR3 loop is CAISEWDRGAFF. The CDR3 nucleotides are TGTGCCATCAGTGAGTGGGACAGGGGAGCTTTCTTT.

Only a few counts were recorded for this clonotype. The chain uses TRBV5-1 and TRBJ1-2; D gene unclear. Germline CDR1 and CDR2: SGHRS and YFSETQ. The CDR3 is 13 amino acids. V lost 1 base to trimming and J lost 6 bases, with 10 bases between them. CDR3 amino acids: CASSLQGSDGYTF. The DNA of the CDR3 is TGCGCCAGCAGCTTGCAAGGGTCGGATGGCTACACCTTC.

The table lists this clonotype with a few counts. The rearrangement joins TRBV28 to TRBJ1-5; D is unclear. Germline assignment: CDR1 MDHEN and CDR2 SYDVKM. The CDR3 has 17 residues. Deletions cut 2 bases from V and 2 bases from J, with 16 bases between. The CDR3 here is CASSLVVQVRGNQPQHF. CDR3 DNA sequence: TGTGCCAGCAGTTTAGTTGTCCAGGTCCGCGGCAATCAGCCCCAGCATTTT.

The table lists this clonotype with many counts. The genes are TRBV7-9 and TRBJ2-2; no firm D call. V lost 3 bases and J 2 bases, leaving 4 bases between the germline ends. This CDR3 comprises 13 residues. Germline V gives CDR1 SEHNR, CDR2 FQNEAQ (reference sequence). The CDR3 spells CASSLLNTGELFF. The CDR3 DNA reads as TGTGCCAGCAGCTTGTTAAACACCGGGGAGCTGTTTTTT.

There are a few counts of this clonotype. The V call is TRBV10-3, the J call TRBJ2-7; 7 bases map to TRBD2. Trimming at V came to 3 bases and at J to 5 bases, leaving 1 base not matched to a gene. Germline loops: CDR1 ENHRY, CDR2 SYGVKD. There are 12 residues in the CDR3. Written as DNA, the CDR3 is TGTGCCATCAGTGAAGGGAGGGACGAGCAGTACTTC. Amino acids: CAISEGRDEQYF.

This clonotype was recorded a few times. CDR3 region: CASSRTSSYEQYF. The CDR3 coding sequence is TGTGCCAGCAGTCGAACCAGCTCCTACGAGCAGTACTTC. The J gene is TRBJ2-7, the V gene TRBV6-5, with D hard to call. This CDR3 is 13 amino acids long. V gave up 5 bases and J gave up 0 bases, with 8 bases separating them. Germline V gene lookup returns CDR1 MNHEY and CDR2 SVGAGI.

The chain couples TRBV19 to TRBJ1-5; no reliable D call. V was clipped by 2 bases and J by 7 bases, with 15 bases between them. CDR1 and CDR2 (germline): LNHDA, SQIVND (reference sequence). The CDR3 extends over 15 amino acids. The CDR3 sequence: CASSIPAGRGQPQHF. The CDR3, as DNA: TGTGCCAGTAGTATACCGGCGGGGAGAGGGCAGCCCCAGCATTTT.

This clonotype was seen a few times. This chain links TRBV5-1 with TRBJ1-4; TRBD1 might be the D (5 bases). Per germline, CDR1 SGHRS and CDR2 YFSETQ. With 0 bases removed from V and 5 bases from J, the gap between germline ends came to 14 bases. This CDR3 is 16 amino acids long. Written as DNA, the CDR3 is TGCGCCAGCAGCTTGGATGTCCAGGGTGAAAATGAAAAACTGTTTTTT. It is translated as CASSLDVQGENEKLFF.

This clonotype has ten or more counts. Here the CDR3 DNA reads TGTGCCAGCAGCCCCAGGGGGGCTGGAAACACCATATATTTT. This sequence encodes CASSPRGAGNTIYF. The chain combines TRBV12-3 or TRBV12-4 with TRBJ1-3; 7 nucleotides agree with TRBD1. CDR3 length equals 14 residues. The ends lost 6 bases at V and 2 bases at J; junction bases unmatched: 4.

This clonotype has only a few counts. The rearrangement uses TRBV20-1 and TRBJ2-3; the match to TRBD1 covers 7 bases. Unmatched junction bases numbered 6, after V lost 4 bases and J lost 5 bases. Germline loops: CDR1 DFQATT, CDR2 SNEGSKA (reference sequence). The CDR3 is 13 amino acids. The CDR3 spells CSATDRVKDTQYF. The CDR3 region has the DNA TGCAGTGCTACCGACAGGGTTAAAGATACGCAGTATTTT.

The chain employs TRBV4-2 and TRBJ2-7, with a possible D match to TRBD1 (6 bases). This CDR3 region has 17 residues. Germline loops: CDR1 LGHNA, CDR2 YNFKEQ. Trimming removed 2 bases from V and 2 bases from J, with 19 bases in between. The DNA for the CDR3 is TGTGCCAGCAGCCAACGCCTGGCCGCCGGACAGCCCTACGAGCAGTACTTC. Amino acid sequence: CASSQRLAAGQPYEQYF.

The table lists this clonotype with many counts. The chain uses TRBV7-2 and TRBJ2-5; D is perhaps TRBD2 (5 bases). Trimming stripped 3 bases from V and 5 bases from J, with 13 bases between. This CDR3 comprises 14 residues. Germline-derived CDR1 and CDR2 are SGHTA and FQGNSA. The CDR3 region is CASSFQAGVETQYF. CDR3 nucleotide sequence: TGTGCCAGCAGCTTTCAGGCCGGGGTGGAGACCCAGTACTTC.

This clonotype was counted many times. The chain combines TRBV7-7 with TRBJ2-1, with TRBD2 matching 7 bases. The CDR3 is made up of 15 amino acids. Germline CDR1 SSHAT, CDR2 FNYEAQ (reference sequence). V was clipped by 5 bases and J by 9 bases; unmatched bases: 13. The CDR3 DNA follows: TGTGCCAGCAGCCCCTACGGGGGGATGGCGGGTGAGCAGTTCTTC. Translating gives CASSPYGGMAGEQFF.

This clonotype was detected a few times. The gene calls are TRBV12-3 or TRBV12-4 and TRBJ2-1; the match to TRBD2 covers 7 bases. There are 15 residues in the CDR3. The V gene end was trimmed by 7 bases and the J gene end by 3 bases; junction bases not matched to a gene: 9. CDR3 nucleotide sequence: TGTGCCAGCATCAAGGGAGGGGTGGACTACAATGAGCAGTTCTTC. This sequence encodes CASIKGGVDYNEQFF.

This clonotype has more than one count but fewer than ten. V and J are TRBV7-9 and TRBJ1-2; D is unresolved. Trimming took 4 bases from V and 6 from J, leaving 15 bases between them. Germline-derived CDR1 and CDR2 are SEHNR and FQNEAQ (reference sequence). This CDR3 has 14 residues. The CDR3 nucleotides are TGTGCCAGCAGCTCAAAGGGCAGCATTCATGGCTACACCTTC. Translation gives CASSSKGSIHGYTF.

This clonotype was observed a handful of times. The chain recombines TRBV20-1 with TRBJ2-6; D gene unclear. In germline, CDR1 is DFQATT, CDR2 SNEGSKA (reference sequence). The V gene lost 1 base and the J gene lost 4 bases, with 2 bases spanning the gap. The length of the CDR3 is 12 residues. CDR3 bases: TGCAGTGCTAGAGCAGGGGCCAACGTCCTGACTTTC. Its protein is CSARAGANVLTF.

In its sample, this clonotype was seen a few times. The chain has TRBV5-1 and TRBJ2-2, with D maybe TRBD1 (5 bases). V was cut by 3 bases and J by 3 bases, with 9 bases left in between. CDR3 length equals 14 residues. CDR1 and CDR2 from the germline V gene are SGHRS and YFSETQ. CDR3 sequence: CASSSQGHTGELFF. For the CDR3, the DNA is TGCGCCAGCAGCTCCCAGGGCCACACCGGGGAGCTGTTTTTT. The full variable domain, completed using reference TRBV5-1 and TRBJ2-2, is KAGVTQTPRYLIKTRGQQVTLSCSPISGHRSVSWYQQTPGQGLQFLFEYFSETQRNKGNFPGRFSGRQFSNSRSEMNVSTLELGDSALYLCASSSQGHTGELFFGEGSRLTVL.

The rearrangement joins TRBV10-1 to TRBJ2-1; 8 positions match TRBD2. Germline V lookup: CDR1 WNHNN, CDR2 SYGVQD (reference sequence). The CDR3 covers 15 residues. The V gene end was trimmed by 6 bases and the J gene end by 9 bases; junction bases not matched to a gene: 13. The CDR3 here is CASSPGGPRSGEQFF. CDR3 coding DNA: TGCGCCAGCAGCCCGGGGGGGCCCCGGAGCGGTGAGCAGTTCTTC.

V and J are TRBV28 and TRBJ1-2; D gene uncertain. This CDR3 comprises 14 residues. The V gene's germline CDR1 is MDHEN and CDR2 SYDVKM. Trimming shortened V by 6 bases and J by 4 bases, and 15 bases separated the two germline ends. CDR3 coding DNA: TGTGCCAGCAGGGCTCCAGGAGATAGCTATGGCTACACCTTC. Its translation is CASRAPGDSYGYTF.

In its sample, this clonotype was seen a few times. The chain combines TRBV29-1 with TRBJ2-2; 7 bases are a match to TRBD2. CDR1 is SQVTM, CDR2 ANQGSEA, per germline. J was trimmed by 2 bases and V by 6 bases; bases with no gene match: 3. CDR3 size: 13 residues. Here the CDR3 DNA reads TGCAGCGTCCCGGGACTAAACACCGGGGAGCTGTTTTTT. Protein: CSVPGLNTGELFF.